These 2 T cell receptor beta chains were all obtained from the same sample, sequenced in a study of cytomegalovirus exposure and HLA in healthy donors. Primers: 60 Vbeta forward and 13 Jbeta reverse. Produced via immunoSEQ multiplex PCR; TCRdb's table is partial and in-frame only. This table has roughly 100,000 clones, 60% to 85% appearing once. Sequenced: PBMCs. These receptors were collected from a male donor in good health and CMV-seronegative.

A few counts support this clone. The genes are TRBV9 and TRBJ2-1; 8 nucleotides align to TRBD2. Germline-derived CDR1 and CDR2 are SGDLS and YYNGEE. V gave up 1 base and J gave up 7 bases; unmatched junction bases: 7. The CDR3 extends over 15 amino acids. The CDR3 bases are TGTGCCAGCAGCGTAATGCTAGCGGGTCCTAATGAGCAGTTCTTC. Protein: CASSVMLAGPNEQFF.

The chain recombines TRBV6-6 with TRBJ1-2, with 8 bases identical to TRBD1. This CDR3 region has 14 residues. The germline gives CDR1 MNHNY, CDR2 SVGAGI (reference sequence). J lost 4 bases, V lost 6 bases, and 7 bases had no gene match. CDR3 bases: TGTGCCAGCAGCCCAGGGGGCTTGAGCTATGGCTACACCTTC. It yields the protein CASSPGGLSYGYTF.